This is a list of T cell receptor beta chains from one sample in a study of response to subunit inactivated influenza vaccine. TCRdb re-called the RT-PCR reads with MiXCR, one entry per CDR3 protein. Among more than 500,000 distinct CDR3 sequences listed, around 11% were seen once. This sample also belongs to another study, concerning T cells expressing NK-cell markers.

The material was PBMCs from blood, obtained on the day of vaccination. These receptors all stem from a man in his fifties or sixties who received an inactivated influenza vaccine. CDR3s include the opening cysteine and the closing phenylalanine or tryptophan. A D gene is named only where the DNA matches it firmly. Some rows have no size entry. The others give once, few or many, or a class for an expanded clone.

abundance	v_gene	j_gene	d_gene	CDR3aa	CDR3nt
-	TRBV5-1	TRBJ1-1	-	CASSVGPTRTEAFF	TGCGCCAGCAGCGTCGGGCCTACTAGGACTGAAGCTTTCTTT
many	TRBV29-1	TRBJ1-2	TRBD1	CSVLGTGGRYGYTF	TGCAGCGTCCTCGGGACAGGGGGACGATATGGCTACACCTTC
many	TRBV29-1	TRBJ1-2	-	CSVEREGGYGYTF	TGCAGCGTTGAAAGGGAGGGCGGCTATGGCTACACCTTC
once	TRBV6-5	TRBJ2-3	TRBD1	CASSFRTGSFDTQYF	TGTGCCAGCAGTTTCCGGACAGGCTCGTTTGATACGCAGTATTTT
many	TRBV5-1	TRBJ2-3	-	CASSLYPPGTDTQYF	TGCGCCAGCAGCTTGTACCCCCCCGGGACAGATACGCAGTATTTT
few	TRBV20-1	TRBJ2-7	-	CSARERGRSYEQYF	TGCAGTGCTAGAGAAAGGGGAAGGTCCTACGAGCAGTACTTC
-	TRBV29-1	TRBJ2-3	-	CSVERIAGLTDTQYF	TGCAGCGTTGAAAGGATTGCGGGCCTCACAGATACGCAGTATTTT
few	TRBV5-1	TRBJ2-5	TRBD2	CASSLGLARETQYF	TGCGCCAGCAGCTTGGGACTAGCCAGGGAGACCCAGTACTTC
few	TRBV5-1	TRBJ2-1	-	CASSAEGVSYNEQFF	TGCGCCAGCAGTGCGGAGGGGGTCTCCTACAATGAGCAGTTCTTC
few	TRBV7-9	TRBJ1-2	TRBD1	CASSPWDRGSYGYTF	TGTGCCAGCAGCCCCTGGGACAGGGGATCCTATGGCTACACCTTC
many	TRBV29-1	TRBJ2-1	TRBD1	CSVAPGQAVLSYNEQFF	TGCAGCGTTGCCCCCGGACAGGCTGTGCTATCCTACAATGAGCAGTTCTTC
once	TRBV24-1	TRBJ2-6	TRBD1	CATNGTGPFAGANVLTF	TGTGCCACCAACGGGACAGGTCCTTTCGCTGGGGCCAACGTCCTGACTTTC
many	TRBV28	TRBJ1-1	-	CASSLRGLNTEAFF	TGTGCCAGCAGTTTGCGGGGTCTGAACACTGAAGCTTTCTTT
-	TRBV29-1	TRBJ2-7	-	CSVVSGHSYEQYF	TGCAGCGTTGTTTCAGGGCACTCCTACGAGCAGTACTTC
-	TRBV18	TRBJ2-7	-	CASSPGHATSYEQYF	TGTGCCAGCTCACCCGGACACGCCACTTCCTACGAGCAGTACTTC
few	TRBV12-3/TRBV12-4	TRBJ2-7	TRBD2	CASTKTSRPYEQYF	TGTGCCAGCACTAAGACTAGCCGTCCCTACGAGCAGTACTTC
many	TRBV7-2	TRBJ2-7	TRBD2	CASSFIAGEGEQYF	TGTGCCAGCAGCTTCATAGCGGGAGAGGGCGAGCAGTACTTC
few	TRBV28	TRBJ2-7	TRBD2	CASSSRGDDYEQYF	TGTGCCAGCAGTTCCCGGGGGGACGACTACGAGCAGTACTTC
-	TRBV11-2	TRBJ2-1	TRBD2	CASSLAGGHREQFF	TGTGCCAGCAGCTTAGCGGGGGGGCATAGGGAGCAGTTCTTC
-	TRBV5-1	TRBJ1-4	-	CASRAGTNEKLFF	TGCGCCAGCAGAGCGGGGACTAATGAAAAACTGTTTTTT
few	TRBV7-3	TRBJ2-3	TRBD1	CASSMTGADTQYF	TGTGCCAGCAGCATGACAGGGGCAGATACGCAGTATTTT
-	TRBV5-1	TRBJ1-1	TRBD1	CASRGQGWNTEAFF	TGCGCCAGCAGGGGACAGGGATGGAACACTGAAGCTTTCTTT
few	TRBV27	TRBJ1-6	-	CASTLSYNSPLHF	TGTGCCAGCACGTTATCCTATAATTCACCCCTCCACTTT
few	TRBV5-1	TRBJ1-2	TRBD1	CASSTQGDYGYTF	TGCGCCAGCAGCACACAGGGGGACTATGGCTACACCTTC
-	TRBV20-1	TRBJ2-5	-	CSASRGRGQETQYF	TGCAGTGCTAGTAGGGGAAGGGGACAAGAGACCCAGTACTTC
few	TRBV25-1	TRBJ1-1	-	CATINTANTEAFF	TGTGCCACCATCAATACGGCGAACACTGAAGCTTTCTTT
many	TRBV3-1	TRBJ2-1	-	CASSRGASSNEQFF	TGTGCCAGCAGCCGGGGGGCTAGTTCCAATGAGCAGTTCTTC
many	TRBV7-7	TRBJ2-5	TRBD1	CASSSGTGKETQYF	TGTGCTAGCAGCTCCGGGACAGGGAAAGAGACCCAGTACTTC
-	TRBV10-3	TRBJ2-7	TRBD2	CAISASEGLAGARPIYEQYF	TGTGCCATCAGTGCCTCGGAGGGACTAGCGGGAGCAAGGCCTATCTACGAGCAGTACTTC
few	TRBV5-6	TRBJ2-5	-	CASSLALQYQETQYF	TGTGCCAGCAGCTTGGCCTTACAGTACCAAGAGACCCAGTACTTC
few	TRBV10-3	TRBJ2-7	TRBD1	CAAGGQVDEQYF	TGTGCCGCAGGGGGACAGGTCGACGAGCAGTACTTC
few	TRBV29-1	TRBJ2-7	TRBD2	CSVAISDWREGLYEQYF	TGCAGCGTGGCCATCTCCGATTGGAGGGAGGGACTATACGAGCAGTACTTC
-	TRBV7-3	TRBJ2-3	-	CASSDGTSTDTQYF	TGTGCCAGCAGCGACGGGACAAGCACAGATACGCAGTATTTT